A selection of T cell receptor beta chains follows, all from one sample in a study of cytomegalovirus exposure and HLA in healthy donors. Profiling relied on immunoSEQ multiplex PCR, and the TCRdb table lists in-frame clones only, not all of them. The table lists about 140,000 clones, more than 60% of them singletons. Specimen: PBMCs. These receptors came from a woman aged 55-69 years in good health and CMV-seronegative. Each CDR3 is given with its conserved first and last residue. Fields, in order: D gene, clone size, J gene, V gene, CDR3 DNA, CDR3 protein. The D gene is left open where the match is weak. Only part of the rows carry a size: once, few, many, or a class if the clone is expanded.

D: TRBD2; size: few; J: TRBJ2-1; V: TRBV7-3; DNA: TGTGCCAGCAGCTTCGAGCGGGGGAAATACAATGAGCAGTTCTTC; CDR3: CASSFERGKYNEQFF
D: -; size: -; J: TRBJ2-3; V: TRBV2; DNA: TGTGCCAGCAGTTCGGGGATCACGCAGTATTTT; CDR3: CASSSGITQYF
D: TRBD1; size: -; J: TRBJ1-1; V: TRBV11-2; DNA: TGTGCCAGCAGCTCTTGGACAGGGGGCGTTGGGAACACTGAAGCTTTCTTT; CDR3: CASSSWTGGVGNTEAFF
D: -; size: once; J: TRBJ1-6; V: TRBV4-3; DNA: TGCGCCAGCAGCGACCAGGGGTTTGGCTCACCCCTCCACTTT; CDR3: CASSDQGFGSPLHF
D: -; size: -; J: TRBJ2-7; V: TRBV7-2; DNA: TGTGCCAGCAGCTTAGTGGCAGGGAACTACGAGCAGTACTTC; CDR3: CASSLVAGNYEQYF
D: -; size: -; J: TRBJ1-3; V: TRBV27; DNA: TGTGCCAGCAGTCCGATTAGGGGAAATGGAAACACCATATATTTT; CDR3: CASSPIRGNGNTIYF
D: TRBD2; size: -; J: TRBJ2-7; V: TRBV6-5; DNA: TGTGCCAGCAGTGAGAGCGGGATCTCCTACGAGCAGTACTTC; CDR3: CASSESGISYEQYF
D: TRBD1; size: -; J: TRBJ1-2; V: TRBV7-3; DNA: TGTGCCAGCAGGCAGACAGGGTATGGCTACACCTTC; CDR3: CASRQTGYGYTF
D: -; size: few; J: TRBJ2-2; V: TRBV4-2; DNA: TGTGCCAGCAGCCAAGATACCGGGAGTGGGGCCGGGGAGCTGTTTTTT; CDR3: CASSQDTGSGAGELFF
D: -; size: -; J: TRBJ1-6; V: TRBV6-5; DNA: TGTGCCAGCAGCCCAGAGATTGGAGGGTCACCCCTCCACTTT; CDR3: CASSPEIGGSPLHF
D: TRBD1; size: -; J: TRBJ1-2; V: TRBV7-2; DNA: TGTGCCAGCGGACAGGGGGGAGGTGGCTACACCTTC; CDR3: CASGQGGGGYTF
D: TRBD1; size: -; J: TRBJ2-7; V: TRBV6-5; DNA: TGTGCCAGCAGTCCCTCGGACAGGGGGGGGGAGCAGTACTTC; CDR3: CASSPSDRGGEQYF
D: TRBD1; size: -; J: TRBJ1-6; V: TRBV5-4; DNA: TGTGCCAGCAGCTACCGGGACAGGATGAATTCACCCCTCCACTTT; CDR3: CASSYRDRMNSPLHF
D: TRBD1; size: -; J: TRBJ2-1; V: TRBV9; DNA: TGTGCCAGCAGCGTAACAACTCTAGGGGGCGATGAGCAGTTCTTC; CDR3: CASSVTTLGGDEQFF
D: TRBD2; size: -; J: TRBJ2-1; V: TRBV7-3; DNA: TGTGCCAGCAGCCGGCAAGTACTAGCGGATGAGCAGTTCTTC; CDR3: CASSRQVLADEQFF
D: TRBD1; size: few; J: TRBJ2-1; V: TRBV10-3; DNA: TGTGCCTCTGGGACAGGGTACAATAGAGAGCAGTTCTTC; CDR3: CASGTGYNREQFF
D: -; size: -; J: TRBJ1-5; V: TRBV6-6; DNA: TGTGCCAGCAGGGTTGGACTGTCCCCCAATCAGCCCCAGCATTTT; CDR3: CASRVGLSPNQPQHF